This TCR beta chain appears in the sequencing data of a study of blood T cell repertoires in COVID-19. Assay used: immunoSEQ multiplex PCR; TCRdb lists only in-frame clones, some missing. Counted here are a few hundred thousand clones, approximately 85% occurring once; the ten biggest clones make up around 1%. V dropped 0 bases and J dropped 8 bases, with 18 bases sitting between them. Germline loops: CDR1 SGDLS, CDR2 YYNGEE. The CDR3 runs 16 residues. Participants came from roughly 23 US areas, aged about 18 to 89 years. Cohort assignment relied on participant-reported clinical history. The recovered donors of Cohort 3 showed two negative PCRs, clearance, or symptom resolution.

The chain joins TRBV9 to TRBJ2-1, with D maybe TRBD2 (7 bases). This receptor was obtained from a woman aged 25 to 39 who had recovered from COVID-19. Sequencing was done on a sample of PBMCs or T cells enriched from blood (not recorded which). The DNA of the CDR3 is TGTGCCAGCAGCGTAGACCCTGGTACGGGGGGCGATGAGCAGTTCTTC. This sequence encodes CASSVDPGTGGDEQFF.